The 28 T cell receptor beta chains reported below all come from one sample, sequenced in a study of CD8 T cells in Susac syndrome. The RNA, about 0.5 to 1 ug, was put through reverse transcription using random hexamers. One entry per CDR3 protein, called by TCRdb with MiXCR from the immunoSEQ multiplex PCR reads. This sample has roughly 200,000 distinct CDR3 sequences, with about 94% found just once. Sequenced sample: CD4+ T cells from PBMCs. The receptor source for this set is a human donor in good health.

Comments on this clonotype: A read error may account for a junction end that differs from germline. The chain has TRBV3-1 and TRBJ2-1; D remains ambiguous. This CDR3 contains 15 residues. Germline V CDR1 and CDR2: LGHDT, YNNKEL (reference sequence). The CDR3 nucleotides are TGTGCCGGCAGCCAAGATCCGACTCCCGACGATGAGCAGTTCTTC. The encoded protein is CAGSQDPTPDDEQFF.

The rearrangement joins TRBV13 to TRBJ1-3, with 8 nucleotides matching TRBD1. The CDR3 has 17 amino acids. The V gene's germline CDR1 is PRHDT and CDR2 FYEKMQ (reference sequence). The trim removed 4 bases at V and 0 bases at J, leaving 8 bases unmatched. CDR3 residues: CASSSRQGRSSGNTIYF. The CDR3 nucleotides read TGTGCCAGCAGCTCAAGACAGGGGAGGAGCTCTGGAAACACCATATATTTT. Drawing the rest from reference TRBV13 and TRBJ1-3, the complete variable domain is AAGVIQSPRHLIKEKRETATLKCYPIPRHDTVYWYQQGPGQDPQFLISFYEKMQSDKGSIPDRFSAQQFSDYHSELNMSSLELGDSALYFCASSSRQGRSSGNTIYFGEGSWLTVV.

The chain uses TRBV12-3 or TRBV12-4 and TRBJ2-3, with D perhaps matching TRBD1 (6 bases). Trimming took off 1 base at V and 3 bases at J, with 11 bases between the two ends. The CDR3 runs 15 residues. The DNA of the CDR3 is TGTGCCAGCAGTTTAGAAGGGGGAACGACAGATACGCAGTATTTT. This translates into CASSLEGGTTDTQYF.

The J gene is TRBJ1-1, the V gene TRBV5-1; 9 bases align to TRBD1. Germline V lookup: CDR1 SGHRS, CDR2 YFSETQ. The junction had 4 bases not matched to a gene; V was cut back by 2 bases and J by 5 bases. This CDR3 spans 14 amino acids. CDR3 in amino acids: CASSLGQGTTEAFF. Written as DNA, the CDR3 is TGCGCCAGCAGCTTAGGACAGGGGACAACTGAAGCTTTCTTT.

The V call is TRBV7-9, the J call TRBJ2-2; D might be TRBD1 (5 bases). This CDR3 has 17 residues. Germline V CDR1 and CDR2: SEHNR, FQNEAQ (reference sequence). Trimming cost V 1 base and J 7 bases, with 19 bases left between them. CDR3 amino acids: CASSLDRSLKGYGELFF. Written as DNA, the CDR3 is TGTGCCAGCAGCTTAGACAGGTCCCTGAAAGGCTACGGGGAGCTGTTTTTT.

The rearrangement uses TRBV20-1 and TRBJ2-1; TRBD1 matches 8 bases. This CDR3 comprises 14 residues. Trimming took 1 base from V and 7 from J; bases not matched to a gene: 6. The germline V gene has CDR1 DFQATT and CDR2 SNEGSKA (reference sequence). Written as DNA, the CDR3 is TGCAGTGCTAGAGGGGACAGGCTGTGGAATGAGCAGTTCTTC. The encoded protein is CSARGDRLWNEQFF.

This chain uses TRBV27 with TRBJ1-1; D is perhaps TRBD1 (5 bases). CDR1 and CDR2 (germline): MNHEY, SMNVEV (reference sequence). Trimming cost V 0 bases and J 0 bases, with 11 bases left between them. This CDR3 contains 16 residues. CDR3 coding DNA: TGTGCCAGCAGTTTATCCCCCGGGACTGTGAACACTGAAGCTTTCTTT. It translates to CASSLSPGTVNTEAFF.

This clonotype was seen just once. The V call is TRBV12-3 or TRBV12-4, the J call TRBJ1-2; 7 bases align to TRBD1. With V trimmed by 6 bases and J by 4 bases, 8 bases remained unmatched. The CDR3 length is 14 residues. The CDR3 sequence is CASSPQGGPYGYTF. The CDR3 bases are TGTGCCAGCAGCCCCCAGGGGGGGCCCTATGGCTACACCTTC.

This chain joins TRBV28 and TRBJ1-5; D gene unclear. Trimming took 8 bases from V and 2 from J, leaving 10 bases between them. The CDR3 is made up of 13 amino acids. The germline CDR1 and CDR2 sequences are MDHEN and SYDVKM. The CDR3 bases are TGTGCCAGCTGTACCGGGGGCAATCAGCCCCAGCATTTT. This translates into CASCTGGNQPQHF.

The chain recombines TRBV7-9 with TRBJ2-1; 9 positions agree with TRBD2. Germline values: CDR1 SEHNR, CDR2 FQNEAQ (reference sequence). The CDR3 runs 17 residues. Trimming took 2 bases from V and 6 from J; bases not matched to a gene: 11. CDR3 residues: CASSLRSGGPVLNEQFF. The CDR3 nucleotides read TGTGCCAGCAGCTTAAGGAGCGGGGGGCCCGTACTCAATGAGCAGTTCTTC.

The rearrangement joins TRBV9 to TRBJ2-2; D may match TRBD1 or TRBD2 (5 bases each). The CDR3 runs to 14 residues. Germline V lookup: CDR1 SGDLS, CDR2 YYNGEE. CDR3 amino acids: CASQGGSNTGELFF. The CDR3 DNA reads as TGTGCGAGCCAGGGCGGGTCGAACACCGGGGAGCTGTTTTTT.

The rearrangement links TRBV7-2 to TRBJ2-1, with TRBD1 matching over 7 bases. The V gene end was trimmed by 7 bases and the J gene end by 0 bases; junction bases not matched to a gene: 18. The CDR3 has 19 amino acids. Germline V gene lookup returns CDR1 SGHTA and CDR2 FQGNSA. CDR3 bases: TGTGCCAGCACCTCTCCAAGGGGACAGCCCTCCCCCTCCTACAATGAGCAGTTCTTC. Protein: CASTSPRGQPSPSYNEQFF.

The chain joins TRBV6-2 or TRBV6-3 to TRBJ2-1, with D tentatively TRBD2 (7 bases). Trimming pared 8 bases from V and 3 bases from J, leaving 14 bases between. The CDR3 length is 14 residues. Germline V gene lookup returns CDR1 MNHEY and CDR2 SVGEGT. The CDR3 DNA reads as TGTGCCAGCGGGAGGCGGGGGCTCTACAATGAGCAGTTCTTC. This codes for CASGRRGLYNEQFF.

The chain is built from TRBV3-1 and TRBJ2-3; D possibly matches TRBD1 or TRBD2 (5 bases each). Germline-derived CDR1 and CDR2 are LGHDT and YNNKEL (reference sequence). V lost 7 bases, J lost 6 bases, and 14 bases lay in between. The CDR3 spans 13 residues. This CDR3 is CASIKEGSDTQYF. In DNA, the CDR3 is TGTGCCAGCATTAAAGAGGGGTCGGATACGCAGTATTTT.

The V call is TRBV5-6, the J call TRBJ1-1, with a weak D call TRBD1 (5 bases). Per the germline V gene, CDR1 is SGHDT and CDR2 is YYEEEE. The CDR3 spans 16 residues. V lost 0 bases and J lost 1, with 13 bases in between. CDR3: CASSLVAGRGNTEAFF. CDR3 sequence (DNA): TGTGCCAGCAGCTTGGTGGCAGGGAGGGGGAACACTGAAGCTTTCTTT.

This chain connects TRBV7-9 to TRBJ2-1, with D perhaps matching TRBD2 (7 bases). Germline CDR1 is SEHNR and CDR2 is FQNEAQ (reference sequence). The V and J ends lost 7 bases and 2 bases respectively, with 12 bases between them. This CDR3 contains 14 residues. CDR3 sequence (DNA): TGTGCCAGCATCTCGGGGGGCACCTACAATGAGCAGTTCTTC. This encodes CASISGGTYNEQFF.

The rearrangement joins TRBV29-1 to TRBJ1-1; D gene uncertain. V was trimmed by 5 bases and J by 0 bases, leaving 10 bases between them. Germline assignment: CDR1 SQVTM and CDR2 ANQGSEA. The CDR3 is made up of 13 amino acids. The CDR3 is CSVYLRMNTEAFF. The CDR3 DNA sequence: TGCAGCGTTTATCTGAGGATGAACACTGAAGCTTTCTTT.

The V call is TRBV3-1, the J call TRBJ1-1; the D gene is possibly TRBD1 (5 bases). Trimming removed 1 base from V and 8 bases from J, with 17 bases in between. This CDR3 contains 15 residues. Germline V gives CDR1 LGHDT, CDR2 YNNKEL (reference sequence). CDR3 region: CASSQARRGRSEAFF. For the CDR3, the DNA is TGTGCCAGCAGCCAAGCTCGTCGGGGCAGGTCGGAAGCTTTCTTT.

The rearrangement uses TRBV20-1 and TRBJ1-2; D unclear. The CDR3 has 13 amino acids. Germline CDR1 is DFQATT and CDR2 is SNEGSKA (reference sequence). With 6 bases removed from V and 8 bases from J, the gap between germline ends came to 19 bases. The CDR3, as DNA: TGCAGTGCACCTGGTCCAGTTGGTGGGGGCTACACCTTC. Encoded protein: CSAPGPVGGGYTF.

The gene calls are TRBV3-1 and TRBJ2-2; D remains unclear. The germline gives CDR1 LGHDT, CDR2 YNNKEL (reference sequence). Trimming took 4 bases from V and 3 from J, leaving 9 bases between them. The CDR3 sequence is 14 residues long. DNA for the CDR3: TGTGCCAGCAGCCCCCCGGTCTACACCGGGGAGCTGTTTTTT. Translated, it gives CASSPPVYTGELFF. Full variable domain (rest looked up from reference TRBV3-1 and TRBJ2-2): DTAVSQTPKYLVTQMGNDKSIKCEQNLGHDTMYWYKQDSKKFLKIMFSYNNKELIINETVPNRFSPKSPDKAHLNLHINSLELGDSAVYFCASSPPVYTGELFFGEGSRLTVL.

The V gene is TRBV30, the J gene TRBJ2-3, with a possible D match to TRBD2 (5 bases). Germline V gene lookup returns CDR1 GTSNPN and CDR2 SVGIG (reference sequence). This CDR3 is built from 16 residues. Trimming removed 2 bases at V and 0 bases at J, with 15 bases between. CDR3 nucleotides: TGTGCCTGGAGTACTCGGACTCGCCTCAGCACAGATACGCAGTATTTT. Amino acid sequence: CAWSTRTRLSTDTQYF.

The chain employs TRBV9 and TRBJ2-1, with 9 bases lining up with TRBD2. CDR1 and CDR2 from the germline V gene are SGDLS and YYNGEE. The CDR3 extends over 16 amino acids. With 1 base clipped from V and 2 bases from J, the junction kept 4 bases outside the gene matches. CDR3 sequence reads: CASSVSASGTYNEQFF. CDR3 sequence (DNA): TGTGCCAGCAGCGTATCGGCTAGCGGGACCTACAATGAGCAGTTCTTC.

The chain joins TRBV30 to TRBJ1-2, with a possible D match to TRBD1 (5 bases). V lost 2 bases and J 2 bases, leaving 15 bases between the germline ends. Germline V CDR1 and CDR2: GTSNPN, SVGIG (reference sequence). CDR3 length: 15 amino acids. The CDR3 DNA reads TGTGCCTGGAGTCTAACGCAGGGAGGCAACTATGGCTACACCTTC. Protein product: CAWSLTQGGNYGYTF. Supplemented by reference TRBV30 and TRBJ1-2, the full variable domain reads SQTIHQWPATLVQPVGSPLSLECTVEGTSNPNLYWYRQAAGRGLQLLFYSVGIGQISSEVPQNLSASRPQDRQFILSSKKLLLSDSGFYLCAWSLTQGGNYGYTFGSGTRLTVV.

The J gene is TRBJ1-6, the V gene TRBV7-2; 9 nucleotides line up with TRBD1. After removal of 1 base from V and 6 bases from J, the junction contained 1 base not matched to a gene. The CDR3 spans 15 residues. Germline assignment: CDR1 SGHTA and CDR2 FQGNSA. CDR3 coding DNA: TGTGCCAGCAGCTTAGGACAGGGGGTTAATTCACCCCTCCACTTT. Its protein product is CASSLGQGVNSPLHF.

The J gene is TRBJ2-1, the V gene TRBV10-3; 8 bases align to TRBD1. Germline V gives CDR1 ENHRY, CDR2 SYGVKD. The CDR3 covers 16 residues. J gave up 6 bases and V 2 bases, and 9 bases lay outside the gene matches. The CDR3 here is CAISEPQGQGLNEQFF. The CDR3 nucleotides read TGTGCCATCAGTGAGCCCCAAGGACAGGGCCTCAATGAGCAGTTCTTC.

For the CDR3, the DNA is TGCGCCAGCAGCTTGTGGGCAGGGGGAGAGACCCAGTACTTC. This sequence encodes CASSLWAGGETQYF. The chain combines TRBV5-1 with TRBJ2-5; 7 bases agree with TRBD1. Germline V gives CDR1 SGHRS, CDR2 YFSETQ. The CDR3 is 14 amino acids. The J segment lost 4 bases and the V segment lost 1 base, leaving 4 bases of the junction unmatched. Looking up the rest from reference TRBV5-1 and TRBJ2-5 gives the full variable domain: KAGVTQTPRYLIKTRGQQVTLSCSPISGHRSVSWYQQTPGQGLQFLFEYFSETQRNKGNFPGRFSGRQFSNSRSEMNVSTLELGDSALYLCASSLWAGGETQYFGPGTRLLVL.

To note about this clonotype: An end of the junction does not agree with germline; a read error may underlie this. V is TRBV7-2 and J is TRBJ2-2, with D perhaps TRBD2 (6 bases). This CDR3 is 11 amino acids long. Germline-derived CDR1 and CDR2 are SGHTA and FQGNSA. As DNA, the CDR3 is TGTGCCAGCAGCTTTCACCGGGAGCTGTCTTTT. Its protein is CASSFHRELSF.

DNA for the CDR3: TGCAGCGGGGGGAGCATTTTCCCTGGAACATCGGCGAACACCGGGGAGCTGTTTTTT. Translation: CSGGSIFPGTSANTGELFF. The chain carries TRBV29-1 and TRBJ2-2; D tentatively fits TRBD1 or TRBD2 (5 bases each). The CDR3 has 19 residues. CDR1 SQVTM and CDR2 ANQGSEA come from the germline V gene. Trimming stripped 7 bases from V and 0 bases from J, with 27 bases between.